This T cell receptor (beta chain) was obtained from a study of T-cell memory formation after mild COVID-19. A few counts support this clonotype. The germline V gene encodes CDR1 LNHNV and CDR2 YYDKDF (reference sequence). The junction had 6 bases not matched to a gene; V was cut back by 3 bases and J by 7 bases. There are 14 residues in the CDR3. TCRdb redid the calling of the 5' RACE reads with MiXCR, one entry per CDR3 protein. The repertoire holds about 130,000 distinct CDR3 sequences, approximately 5.9% seen once, with 2% to 2.5% in the top ten. This clonotype was sampled from an adult woman who had mild COVID-19 (a few samples of this study predate the infection). Cell type and time point are not known. The source material was PBMCs or a T cell subset sorted from them (not recorded which). The chain carries TRBV15 and TRBJ1-5; 7 bases align to TRBD1. The CDR3 here is CATSRVGGRQPQHF. The CDR3 DNA reads as TGTGCCACCAGCAGGGTAGGGGGCAGGCAGCCCCAGCATTTT.